This T cell receptor (beta chain) was captured by sequencing in a study of regulatory T cells in long-lasting Graves disease. Time point indicated: persistent/refractory GD, antithyroid drugs over 5 years with positive TRAb. Isolated PBMC RNA provided the starting material for the TCR library. Approximately 8.2-milliliter peripheral blood samples went into EDTA tubes. This CDR3 is 13 amino acids long. Germline V gene sequence: CDR1 SGHRS, CDR2 YFSETQ. The V and J ends lost 0 bases and 7 bases respectively, with 11 bases between them. Arm-PCR with iRepertoire HTBI primers amplified the CDR3 regions for these TCR beta libraries. TCRdb processed the multiplex PCR reads anew with MiXCR; each CDR3 protein has one entry. The repertoire holds roughly 450,000 distinct CDR3 sequences, less than 25% seen once, with approximately 8% in the top ten.

The V and J genes are TRBV5-1 and TRBJ2-7, with a tentative D call TRBD1 (5 bases). This TCR derives from a female donor with Graves disease. The source was peripheral blood mononuclear cells (PBMCs), collected when the disease was refractory, from a patient treated with antithyroid drugs. The CDR3 DNA is TGCGCCAGCAGCTTGGTCTCCAGGGCGGAGCAGTACTTC. It yields the protein CASSLVSRAEQYF. The full variable domain, completed using reference TRBV5-1 and TRBJ2-7, is KAGVTQTPRYLIKTRGQQVTLSCSPISGHRSVSWYQQTPGQGLQFLFEYFSETQRNKGNFPGRFSGRQFSNSRSEMNVSTLELGDSALYLCASSLVSRAEQYFGPGTRLTVT.